These 27 T cell receptor beta chains were sequenced from one sample in a study of PD-1 blockade in classical Hodgkin lymphoma (TCRdb year 2020). Preparation of the library involved the immunoSEQ multiplex PCR assay. TCRdb mirrors the immuneACCESS table, restricted to in-frame sequences. Some clones are absent from its copies; in checked studies, under half trace to an unresolved V gene, and the reason for the others is unknown. Across this sample there are some 10,000 clones, with over 70% seen only once. Around 1.5% of the sample is taken by the ten largest. This specimen's time point label, interpreted: cycle 4 day 1 (C4D1), after more than five weeks of nivolumab. Every trial patient had relapsed after autologous stem cell transplantation, and cohorts A, B and C differed in prior brentuximab vedotin exposure. Using a Miltenyi CD4+ T cell isolation kit, CD4+ T cells were purified from thawed PBMCs through magnetic negative selection.

Sequencing was performed on CD4+ T cells from blood, taken before the fourth cycle of nivolumab. The receptors come from a human donor with classical Hodgkin lymphoma.

This sequence joins TRBV7-8 and TRBJ2-4, with 9 bases lining up with TRBD1. In germline, CDR1 is SGHVS, CDR2 FQNEAQ. V shed 6 bases and J 7 bases; nucleotides not matched to a gene: 10. There are 15 residues in the CDR3. CDR3 loop: CASRSGTGPQNIQYF. The CDR3 region has the DNA TGTGCCAGCAGATCTGGGACAGGGCCTCAGAACATTCAGTACTTC.

This rearrangement joins TRBV29-1 to TRBJ1-4, with no clear D. Germline loops: CDR1 SQVTM, CDR2 ANQGSEA. This CDR3 region has 14 residues. V dropped 6 bases and J dropped 6 bases, with 17 bases sitting between them. The DNA of the CDR3 is TGCAGCGTGAGACTAGCCGGGGTTGATGAAAAACTGTTTTTT. Its protein product is CSVRLAGVDEKLFF.

The V and J genes are TRBV7-3 and TRBJ1-1; D remains unclear. The CDR3 spans 14 residues. Per germline, CDR1 SGHTA and CDR2 FQGTGA. Deletions cut 2 bases from V and 0 bases from J, with 7 bases between. This chain's CDR3 is CASSLSALNTEAFF. The CDR3, as DNA: TGTGCCAGCAGCTTATCGGCCCTGAACACTGAAGCTTTCTTT.

The chain links TRBV6-1 to TRBJ1-5; D is uncertain. There are 15 residues in the CDR3. The ends were cut back, 6 bases at V and 0 bases at J, with 12 bases in the middle. Germline V gene lookup returns CDR1 MNHNS and CDR2 SASEGT. CDR3 DNA sequence: TGTGCCAGCAGCCTTGAGGTATATAGCAATCAGCCCCAGCATTTT. It yields the protein CASSLEVYSNQPQHF.

In nucleotides, the CDR3 is TGCGCCAGCAGCCAGAGGACTAGCGGGAGGGTACCCTACACAGATACGCAGTATTTT. It encodes CASSQRTSGRVPYTDTQYF. The chain carries TRBV4-3 and TRBJ2-3; 15 bases align to TRBD2. The CDR3 has 19 residues. Germline lookup yields CDR1 LGHNA and CDR2 YSLEER. V lost 3 bases, J lost 2 bases, and 9 bases stayed unmatched.

The chain has TRBV19 and TRBJ2-3, with 15 bases aligning to TRBD2. Per germline, CDR1 LNHDA and CDR2 SQIVND (reference sequence). Trimming removed 3 bases from V and 7 bases from J; junction bases left unmatched: 5. The CDR3 has 16 amino acids. The CDR3 nucleotides read TGTGCCAGTAGTATGGGACTAGCGGGGGGCCGAAATACGCAGTATTTT. Translating it yields CASSMGLAGGRNTQYF.

The genes are TRBV6-5 and TRBJ2-1; D is perhaps TRBD1 (5 bases). Germline V gene sequence: CDR1 MNHEY, CDR2 SVGAGI. Between the trimmed V and J ends, which lost 0 bases and 2 bases, there was a span of 11 bases. CDR3 length: 16 amino acids. CDR3 sequence reads: CASSYSGHPTYNEQFF. CDR3 DNA sequence: TGTGCCAGCAGTTACTCCGGACACCCTACCTACAATGAGCAGTTCTTC.

J is TRBJ2-7 and V is TRBV10-3, with 8 nucleotides matching TRBD1. The germline V gene has CDR1 ENHRY and CDR2 SYGVKD. V lost 8 bases, J lost 4 bases, and 7 bases stayed unmatched. This CDR3 has 13 amino acids. CDR3 nucleotides: TGTGCCATCGGAGGACAGGGAACGTACGAGCAGTACTTC. This sequence encodes CAIGGQGTYEQYF.

The chain joins TRBV5-1 to TRBJ2-2; the D is unclear. The V gene lost 0 bases and the J gene lost 2 bases, with 2 bases spanning the gap. The germline CDR1 and CDR2 sequences are SGHRS and YFSETQ. The CDR3 sequence is 13 residues long. This chain's CDR3 is CASSLDNTGELFF. The CDR3 DNA reads TGCGCCAGCAGCTTGGACAACACCGGGGAGCTGTTTTTT.

This rearrangement joins TRBV19 to TRBJ1-5; TRBD1 matches at 9 bases. The CDR3 is made up of 17 amino acids. CDR1 and CDR2 (germline): LNHDA, SQIVND (reference sequence). V shed 5 bases, J shed 2 bases, and the junction held 10 bases outside the gene matches. The CDR3 region is CASSSLIQGAGNQPQHF. The CDR3 DNA reads as TGTGCCAGTAGTTCCCTTATACAGGGGGCCGGCAATCAGCCCCAGCATTTT.

V gene TRBV5-1 combines with J gene TRBJ2-1, with D hard to call. The CDR3 extends over 14 amino acids. V lost 1 base and J lost 7, with 12 bases in between. Germline lookup yields CDR1 SGHRS and CDR2 YFSETQ. The CDR3 DNA follows: TGCGCCAGCAGCTTGTCCCCGCTAGGGAATGAGCAGTTCTTC. This gives the protein CASSLSPLGNEQFF.

This rearrangement joins TRBV6-5 to TRBJ1-5; D call uncertain. V shed 4 bases and J shed 5 bases, with 18 bases lying between them. The CDR3 spans 16 residues. Germline CDR1 and CDR2: MNHEY and SVGAGI. CDR3 in amino acids: CASSSRRAGKHQPQHF. CDR3 coding DNA: TGTGCCAGCAGTTCCCGTCGTGCGGGGAAACATCAGCCCCAGCATTTT.

This clone appeared once. This sequence joins TRBV27 and TRBJ1-1, with 7 bases lining up with TRBD1. There are 12 residues in the CDR3. From germline, CDR1 is MNHEY and CDR2 SMNVEV (reference sequence). Trimming removed 6 bases from V and 9 bases from J; junction bases left unmatched: 7. This CDR3 reads CASSFRGQKAFF. The CDR3 DNA reads as TGTGCCAGCAGCTTTCGGGGACAGAAAGCTTTCTTT.

The chain employs TRBV2 and TRBJ2-2; 9 positions match TRBD1. V shed 8 bases and J 3 bases; nucleotides not matched to a gene: 7. This CDR3 has 15 amino acids. Germline CDR1 is SNHLY and CDR2 is FYNNEI. CDR3 in amino acids: CASRADRGYTGELFF. The DNA for the CDR3 is TGTGCCAGCCGGGCGGACAGGGGCTACACCGGGGAGCTGTTTTTT.

The gene calls are TRBV6-6 and TRBJ1-5; D gene ambiguous. CDR1 is MNHNY, CDR2 SVGAGI, per germline (reference sequence). This CDR3 region has 15 residues. Trimming removed 2 bases from V and 0 bases from J, with 8 bases in between. The CDR3 nucleotides read TGTGCCAGCAGTTACCGGGATTATAGCAATCAGCCCCAGCATTTT. As protein: CASSYRDYSNQPQHF.

This clone was seen a handful of times. V usage is TRBV6-5 and J usage is TRBJ2-2; 7 positions agree with TRBD1. The CDR3 extends over 15 amino acids. Germline V gives CDR1 MNHEY, CDR2 SVGAGI. Trimming removed 6 bases from V and 1 base from J; junction bases left unmatched: 5. CDR3: CASRQTGMNTGELFF. The CDR3 DNA reads TGTGCCAGCAGACAGACAGGGATGAACACCGGGGAGCTGTTTTTT.

The table lists this clone with a few counts. The J gene is TRBJ2-1, the V gene TRBV28; TRBD2 agrees at 14 bases. This CDR3 comprises 14 residues. Germline-derived CDR1 and CDR2 are MDHEN and SYDVKM. The junction had 3 bases not matched to a gene; V was cut back by 6 bases and J by 8 bases. The CDR3 nucleotides read TGTGCCAGCAGCTGGGGACTAGCGGGAGATGAGCAGTTCTTC. The encoded protein is CASSWGLAGDEQFF. Looking up the rest from reference TRBV28 and TRBJ2-1 gives the full variable domain: DVKVTQSSRYLVKRTGEKVFLECVQDMDHENMFWYRQDPGLGLRLIYFSYDVKMKEKGDIPEGYSVSREKKERFSLILESASTNQTSMYLCASSWGLAGDEQFFGPGTRLTVL.

V and J are TRBV7-3 and TRBJ2-1; 12 bases map to TRBD2. The CDR3 covers 16 residues. The trim removed 2 bases at V and 2 bases at J, leaving 1 base unmatched. Germline values: CDR1 SGHTA, CDR2 FQGTGA. CDR3 in amino acids: CASSLSSGGAYNEQFF. The CDR3 DNA reads as TGTGCCAGCAGCTTATCTAGCGGGGGGGCCTACAATGAGCAGTTCTTC.

Remarks on this clone: This specimen includes other DNA sequences encoding the same CDR3. The chain has TRBV18 and TRBJ2-7; no firm D call. The V end lost 4 bases, the J end lost 2 bases, and 12 bases lay between the germline ends. Germline loops: CDR1 KGHSH, CDR2 LQKENI. There are 14 residues in the CDR3. CDR3 region: CASSLPRIPYEQYF. The CDR3 coding sequence is TGTGCCAGCTCACTCCCAAGGATCCCCTACGAGCAGTACTTC. The full variable domain, its missing parts supplied by reference TRBV18 and TRBJ2-7, is NAGVMQNPRHLVRRRGQEARLRCSPMKGHSHVYWYRQLPEEGLKFMVYLQKENIIDESGMPKERFSAEFPKEGPSILRIQQVVRGDSAAYFCASSLPRIPYEQYFGPGTRLTVT.

The chain is built from TRBV6-6 and TRBJ2-3, with D perhaps TRBD1 or TRBD2 (5 bases each). V was pared by 7 bases and J by 0 bases, with 11 bases between. Germline V gives CDR1 MNHNY, CDR2 SVGAGI (reference sequence). CDR3 length: 14 amino acids. The CDR3 region has the DNA TGTGCCAGCACCCGAGGGGTTAGCACAGATACGCAGTATTTT. Translating it yields CASTRGVSTDTQYF.

V and J are TRBV7-9 and TRBJ2-1, with 9 bases that match TRBD2. This CDR3 spans 17 amino acids. V lost 3 bases to trimming and J lost 0 bases; unmatched junction nucleotides: 6. Germline V CDR1 and CDR2: SEHNR, FQNEAQ (reference sequence). Here the CDR3 reads CASSLRAGGSSYNEQFF. The CDR3 DNA sequence: TGTGCCAGCAGCTTGAGGGCGGGAGGGAGCTCCTACAATGAGCAGTTCTTC.

This clone has only a few counts. The rearrangement joins TRBV4-2 to TRBJ1-2, with 7 positions matching TRBD1. Trimming cost V 7 bases and J 0 bases; bases outside gene matches: 5. CDR3 size: 14 residues. Germline V CDR1 and CDR2: LGHNA, YNFKEQ. The CDR3 protein is CASTMGQSNYGYTF. The CDR3, as DNA: TGTGCCAGCACTATGGGACAGTCTAACTATGGCTACACCTTC.

V is TRBV6-1 and J is TRBJ1-4; D not certain. The CDR3 runs 14 residues. The germline V gene has CDR1 MNHNS and CDR2 SASEGT. V was trimmed by 1 base and J by 4 bases, leaving 7 bases between them. The CDR3 DNA follows: TGTGCCAGCAGTGAAGGGACGATTAATGAAAAACTGTTTTTT. The encoded protein is CASSEGTINEKLFF.

The CDR3, as DNA: TGTGCTAGTGGTTTGGTAGTCGGCAGGGGTGGGAACACCATATATTTT. Protein sequence: CASGLVVGRGGNTIYF. The V call is TRBV12-5, the J call TRBJ1-3; D is possibly TRBD1 (6 bases). Trimming left V 0 bases short and J 7 bases short, with 16 bases between. The CDR3 contains 16 residues. Germline CDR1 and CDR2: LGHNT and FRNRAP.

The chain uses TRBV6-5 and TRBJ1-4; perhaps TRBD1 as D (6 bases). Germline V gene data show CDR1 as MNHEY and CDR2 as SVGAGI. CDR3 length: 15 residues. V lost 2 bases and J 7 bases, leaving 14 bases between the germline ends. CDR3 protein: CASSYGTGKGEKLFF. The DNA of the CDR3 is TGTGCCAGCAGTTACGGCACAGGGAAGGGTGAAAAACTGTTTTTT.

The J gene is TRBJ2-1, the V gene TRBV7-3, with 9 nucleotides matching TRBD1. With 4 bases clipped from V and 6 bases from J, the junction kept 4 bases outside the gene matches. CDR3 length equals 14 residues. Looked up from germline, CDR1 is SGHTA and CDR2 is FQGTGA. The CDR3 DNA sequence: TGTGCCAGCAGCTCGCAGACAGGGGGCAATGAGCAGTTCTTC. Translated: CASSSQTGGNEQFF.

The gene calls are TRBV7-3 and TRBJ1-1; no definite D call. V was pared by 0 bases and J by 0 bases, with 5 bases between. The CDR3 is 14 residues long. Germline values: CDR1 SGHTA, CDR2 FQGTGA. CDR3 amino acids: CASSLTPMNTEAFF. CDR3 nucleotides: TGTGCCAGCAGCTTAACACCTATGAACACTGAAGCTTTCTTT.